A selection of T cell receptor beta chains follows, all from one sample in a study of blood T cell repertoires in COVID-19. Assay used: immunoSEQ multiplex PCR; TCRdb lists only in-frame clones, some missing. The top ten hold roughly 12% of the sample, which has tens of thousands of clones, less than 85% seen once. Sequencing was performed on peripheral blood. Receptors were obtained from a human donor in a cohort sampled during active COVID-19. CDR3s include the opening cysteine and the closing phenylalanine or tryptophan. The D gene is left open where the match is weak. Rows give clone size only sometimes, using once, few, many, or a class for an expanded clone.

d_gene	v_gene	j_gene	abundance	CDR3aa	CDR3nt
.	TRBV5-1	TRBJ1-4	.	CASSLERANEKLFF	TGCGCCAGCAGCTTGGAGAGGGCTAATGAAAAACTGTTTTTT
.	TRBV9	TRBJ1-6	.	CASSVAGDNSPLHF	TGTGCCAGCAGCGTAGCAGGGGATAATTCACCCCTCCACTTT
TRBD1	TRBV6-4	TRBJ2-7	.	CASSATTGDEQYF	TGTGCCAGCAGCGCCACGACAGGGGACGAGCAGTACTTC
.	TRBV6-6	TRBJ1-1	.	CASSRGVGLNTEAFF	TGTGCCAGCAGTAGGGGTGTCGGGCTGAACACTGAAGCTTTCTTT
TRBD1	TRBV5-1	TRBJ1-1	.	CASSLNRDSEAFF	TGCGCCAGCAGCTTAAACCGGGACAGCGAAGCTTTCTTT
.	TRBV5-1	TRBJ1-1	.	CASSLDTPPEAFF	TGCGCCAGCAGCTTGGACACCCCCCCTGAAGCTTTCTTT
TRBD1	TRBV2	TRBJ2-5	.	CASTRPRTGVTQYF	TGTGCCAGCACTCGACCAAGGACAGGGGTGACCCAGTACTTC
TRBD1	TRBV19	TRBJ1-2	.	CASSMGQAPYRGSYGYTF	TGTGCCAGTAGTATGGGACAGGCGCCTTATAGGGGGTCTTATGGCTACACCTTC
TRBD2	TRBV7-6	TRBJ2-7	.	CASSLAGSGGPNYYEQYF	TGTGCCAGCAGCTTAGCTGGTAGCGGGGGCCCGAATTACTACGAGCAGTACTTC
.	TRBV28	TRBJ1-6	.	CASSFQNSPLHF	TGTGCCAGCAGTTTCCAGAATTCACCCCTCCACTTT
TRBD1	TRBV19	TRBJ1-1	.	CASSDRGQSEAFF	TGTGCCAGTTCAGACAGGGGTCAGAGTGAAGCTTTCTTT
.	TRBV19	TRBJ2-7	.	CASSRLASSYEQYF	TGTGCCAGTAGTAGGCTAGCGAGTAGCTACGAGCAGTACTTC
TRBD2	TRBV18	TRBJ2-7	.	CASSQGTSGVGEQYF	TGTGCCAGCTCACAAGGGACTAGCGGGGTTGGAGAGCAGTACTTC
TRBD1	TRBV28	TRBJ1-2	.	CASSLSRDRASYGYTF	TGTGCCAGCAGTTTATCCCGAGACAGGGCGTCCTATGGCTACACCTTC
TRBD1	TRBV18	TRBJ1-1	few	CASSRDRQGGAFF	TGTGCCAGCTCGCGGGACAGGCAGGGGGGCGCTTTCTTT
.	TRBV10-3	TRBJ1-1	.	CAIRFEQGLGAEAFF	TGTGCCATCAGATTCGAACAGGGCTTGGGGGCTGAAGCTTTCTTT
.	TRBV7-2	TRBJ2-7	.	CASSLRAAGTYEQYF	TGTGCCAGCAGCTTACGGGCGGCGGGGACCTACGAGCAGTACTTC
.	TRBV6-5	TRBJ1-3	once	CASSYGGAISGNTIYF	TGTGCCAGCAGTTACGGCGGGGCTATCTCTGGAAACACCATATATTTT
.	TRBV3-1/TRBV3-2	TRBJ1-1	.	CASSQSPRTVEAFF	TGTGCCAGCAGCCAATCCCCCCGAACTGTGGAAGCTTTCTTT
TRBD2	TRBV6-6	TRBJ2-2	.	CAARLAGDTGELFF	TGTGCCGCTCGGCTAGCGGGGGACACCGGGGAGCTGTTTTTT
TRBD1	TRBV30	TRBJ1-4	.	CAWSVGTVNEKLFF	TGTGCCTGGAGTGTGGGGACAGTTAATGAAAAACTGTTTTTT
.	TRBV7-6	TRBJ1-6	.	CASSLDPGIGSPLHF	TGTGCCAGCAGCTTAGATCCGGGGATTGGGTCACCCCTCCACTTT
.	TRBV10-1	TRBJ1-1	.	CASRETSGGEAFF	TGCGCCAGCAGAGAGACATCGGGGGGTGAAGCTTTCTTT
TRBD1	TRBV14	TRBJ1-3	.	CASSRRGPNGNTIYF	TGTGCCAGCAGCCGCAGGGGGCCTAATGGAAACACCATATATTTT
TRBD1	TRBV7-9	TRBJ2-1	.	CATADRVNEQFF	TGTGCCACCGCGGACAGGGTAAATGAGCAGTTCTTC
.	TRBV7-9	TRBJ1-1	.	CASSVPGQKNTEAFF	TGTGCCAGCAGCGTCCCGGGACAAAAGAACACTGAAGCTTTCTTT